Here is one T cell receptor (beta chain) with its context. Sequence at one end of the junction differs from germline and may be a read error. The sample comes from a study of human T cells and chemical hapten exposure. Germline CDR1 is SGHTS and CDR2 is YDEGEE. This CDR3 comprises 16 residues. Via MiXCR, TCRdb re-called the RACE reads, giving one row per CDR3 protein. The sample holds approximately 52,000 distinct CDR3 sequences, over 8% seen once. Documented time point: pre-sensitization, week 0. Regarding treatment: therapeutic diphenylcyclopropenone sensitization with weekly scalp DPC. The sample here was whole blood, taken in connection with sensitization to the hapten diphenylcyclopropenone (DPC). The rearrangement joins TRBV5-8 to TRBJ2-1; TRBD2 agrees at 12 bases. The clonotype was recovered from a woman in her forties with alopecia areata. Some clones in this sample may be carry-over from other donors' samples. DNA for the CDR3: TGTGCCAGCAGCTATATCGGACTAGCGGGGAACAAAGAGCAGTTCTTC. This encodes CASSYIGLAGNKEQFF.